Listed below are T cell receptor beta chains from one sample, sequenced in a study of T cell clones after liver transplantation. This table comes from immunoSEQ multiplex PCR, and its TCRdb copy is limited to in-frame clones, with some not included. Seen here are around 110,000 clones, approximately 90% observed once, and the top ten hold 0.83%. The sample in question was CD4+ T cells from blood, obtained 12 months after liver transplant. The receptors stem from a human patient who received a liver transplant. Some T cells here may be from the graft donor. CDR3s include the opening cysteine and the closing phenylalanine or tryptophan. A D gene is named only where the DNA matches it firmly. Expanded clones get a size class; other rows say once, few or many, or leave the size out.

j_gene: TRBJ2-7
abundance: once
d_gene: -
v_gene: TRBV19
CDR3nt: TGTGCCAGTAGTGGACGGTTTGACTACGAGCAGTACTTC
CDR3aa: CASSGRFDYEQYF

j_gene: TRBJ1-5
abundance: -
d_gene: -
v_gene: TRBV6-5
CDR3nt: TGTGCCAGCAGACCCGGGGCCAATCAGCCCCAGCATTTT
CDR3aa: CASRPGANQPQHF

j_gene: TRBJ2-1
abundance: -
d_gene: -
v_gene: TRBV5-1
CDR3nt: TGCGCCAGCAGCTTGGAAGCAGGGCGTTCCTACAATGAGCAGTTCTTC
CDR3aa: CASSLEAGRSYNEQFF

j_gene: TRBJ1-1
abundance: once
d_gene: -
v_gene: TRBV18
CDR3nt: TGTGCCAGCTCACCGAGATACTCTGAAGCTTTCTTT
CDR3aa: CASSPRYSEAFF

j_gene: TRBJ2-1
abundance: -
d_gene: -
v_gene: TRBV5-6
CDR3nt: TGTGCCAGCAGTGCCGCGGGGCCTGGTGAGCAGTTCTTC
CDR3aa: CASSAAGPGEQFF

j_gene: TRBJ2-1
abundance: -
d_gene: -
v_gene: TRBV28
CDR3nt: TGTGCCAGCAGTTTCAGGCAGGGATGGAATGAGCAGTTCTTC
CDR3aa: CASSFRQGWNEQFF

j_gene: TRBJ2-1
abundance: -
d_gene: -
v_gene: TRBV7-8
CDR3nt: TGTGCCAGCAGCTTAGAAAACGGGAGTGGCGATGAGCAGTTCTTC
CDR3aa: CASSLENGSGDEQFF

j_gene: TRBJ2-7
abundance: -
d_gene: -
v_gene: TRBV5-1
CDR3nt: TGCGCCAGCAGCATGACGGACGGGGCCTACGAGCAGTACTTC
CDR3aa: CASSMTDGAYEQYF

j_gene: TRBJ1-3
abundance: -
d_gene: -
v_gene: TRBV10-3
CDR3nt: TGTGCCATGACCCCCCAAATCGCTGGAAACACCATATATTTT
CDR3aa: CAMTPQIAGNTIYF

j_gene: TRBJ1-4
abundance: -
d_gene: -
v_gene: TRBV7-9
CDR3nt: TGTGCCAGCAGCTTAGAGGAGGGGAGTTGGAATGAAAAACTGTTTTTT
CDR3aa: CASSLEEGSWNEKLFF

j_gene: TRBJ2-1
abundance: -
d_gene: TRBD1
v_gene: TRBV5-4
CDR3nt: TGTGCCAGCAGCCCCGATTCAGGGACAGGGGGCGTTCGGCAGTTCTTC
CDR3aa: CASSPDSGTGGVRQFF

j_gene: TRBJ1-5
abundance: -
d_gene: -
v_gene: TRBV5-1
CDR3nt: TGCGCCAGCAGCTTCGGCCCCGATCAGCCCCAGCATTTT
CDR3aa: CASSFGPDQPQHF

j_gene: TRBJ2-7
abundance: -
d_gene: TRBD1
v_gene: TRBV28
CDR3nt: TGTGCCAGCAGTAAATGGAGCCGGGACAGGGAGCCCTACGAGCAGTACTTC
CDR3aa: CASSKWSRDREPYEQYF

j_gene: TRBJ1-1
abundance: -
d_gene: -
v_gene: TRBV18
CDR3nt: TGTGCCAGCTCACTAGACCAGAACACTGAAGCTTTCTTT
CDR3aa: CASSLDQNTEAFF

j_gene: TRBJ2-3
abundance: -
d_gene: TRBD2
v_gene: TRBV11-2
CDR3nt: TGTGCCAGCAGCTTAGGCCTAGCGGGTGGCGCTGGTACGCAGTATTTT
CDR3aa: CASSLGLAGGAGTQYF

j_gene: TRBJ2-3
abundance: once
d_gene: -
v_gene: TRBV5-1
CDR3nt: TGCGCCAGCAGCTTGGGGCAGTCTAGCACAGATACGCAGTATTTT
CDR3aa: CASSLGQSSTDTQYF

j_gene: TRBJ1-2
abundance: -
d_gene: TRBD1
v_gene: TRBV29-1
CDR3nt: TGCAGCGTTGCGGGGACAGGGGAGAACTATGGCTACACCTTC
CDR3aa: CSVAGTGENYGYTF

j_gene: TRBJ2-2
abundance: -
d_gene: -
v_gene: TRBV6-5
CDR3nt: TGTGCCAGCAGGGGGGCGGCTCTGACCGGGGAGCTGTTTTTT
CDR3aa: CASRGAALTGELFF

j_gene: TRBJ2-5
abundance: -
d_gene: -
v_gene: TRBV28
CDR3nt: TGTGCCAGCAATCGTCATAAGGGGACCCAGTACTTC
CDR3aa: CASNRHKGTQYF

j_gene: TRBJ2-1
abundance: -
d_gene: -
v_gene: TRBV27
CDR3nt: TGTGCCAGCAGTTTTGGCGGCAACAATGAGCAGTTCTTC
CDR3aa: CASSFGGNNEQFF

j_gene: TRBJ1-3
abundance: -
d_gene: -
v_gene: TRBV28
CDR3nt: TGTGCCAGCAGTTCCCGGAACTCTGGAAACACCATATATTTT
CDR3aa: CASSSRNSGNTIYF

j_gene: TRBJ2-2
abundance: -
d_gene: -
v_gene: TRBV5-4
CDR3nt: TGTGCCAGCAGCTTGGAAACGCGGGGTAGCACCGGGGAGCTGTTTTTT
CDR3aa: CASSLETRGSTGELFF

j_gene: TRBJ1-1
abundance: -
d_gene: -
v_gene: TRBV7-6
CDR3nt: TGTGCCAGCAGCTTAGGAGGGCGCGGTACTGTTATAGGGGTGAGGAACACTGAAGCTTTCTTT
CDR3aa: CASSLGGRGTVIGVRNTEAFF